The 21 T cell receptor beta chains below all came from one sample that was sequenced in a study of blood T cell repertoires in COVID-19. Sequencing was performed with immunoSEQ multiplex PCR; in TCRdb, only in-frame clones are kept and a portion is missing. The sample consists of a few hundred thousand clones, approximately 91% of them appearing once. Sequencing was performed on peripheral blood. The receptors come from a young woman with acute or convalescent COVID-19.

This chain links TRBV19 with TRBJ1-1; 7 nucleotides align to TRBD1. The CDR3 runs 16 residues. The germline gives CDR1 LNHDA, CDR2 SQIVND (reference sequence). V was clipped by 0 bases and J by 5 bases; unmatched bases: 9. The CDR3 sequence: CASSIDQRGRHTEAFF. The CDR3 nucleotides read TGTGCCAGTAGTATAGATCAGAGGGGGCGACATACTGAAGCTTTCTTT. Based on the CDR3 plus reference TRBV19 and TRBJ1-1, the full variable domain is DGGITQSPKYLFRKEGQNVTLSCEQNLNHDAMYWYRQDPGQGLRLIYYSQIVNDFQKGDIAEGYSVSREKKESFPLTVTSAQKNPTAFYLCASSIDQRGRHTEAFFGQGTRLTVV.

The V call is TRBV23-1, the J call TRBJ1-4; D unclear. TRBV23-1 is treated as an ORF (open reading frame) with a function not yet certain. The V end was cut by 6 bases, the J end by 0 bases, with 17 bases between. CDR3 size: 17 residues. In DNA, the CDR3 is TGCGCCAGCAGAAGAATTGACATCGGGGCAACTAATGAAAAACTGTTTTTT. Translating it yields CASRRIDIGATNEKLFF.

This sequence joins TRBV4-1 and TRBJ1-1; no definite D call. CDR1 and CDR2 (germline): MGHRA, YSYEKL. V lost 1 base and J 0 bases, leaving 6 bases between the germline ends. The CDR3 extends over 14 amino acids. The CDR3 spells CASSQGQLNTEAFF. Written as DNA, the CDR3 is TGCGCCAGCAGCCAAGGACAATTGAACACTGAAGCTTTCTTT.

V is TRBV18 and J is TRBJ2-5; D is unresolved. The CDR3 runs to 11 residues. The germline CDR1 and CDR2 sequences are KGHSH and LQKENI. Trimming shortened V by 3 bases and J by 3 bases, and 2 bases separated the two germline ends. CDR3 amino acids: CASSPKETQYF. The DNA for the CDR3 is TGTGCCAGCTCACCCAAAGAGACCCAGTACTTC.

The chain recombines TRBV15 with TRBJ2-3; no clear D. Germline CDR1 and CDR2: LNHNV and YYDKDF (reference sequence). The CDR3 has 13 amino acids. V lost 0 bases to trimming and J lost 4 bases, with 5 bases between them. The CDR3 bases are TGTGCCACCAGCAGAGATCCTGCAGATACGCAGTATTTT. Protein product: CATSRDPADTQYF.

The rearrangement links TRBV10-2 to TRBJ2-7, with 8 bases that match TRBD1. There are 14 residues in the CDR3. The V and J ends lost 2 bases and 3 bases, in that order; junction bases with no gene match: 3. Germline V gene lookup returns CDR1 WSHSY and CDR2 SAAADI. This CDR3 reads CASSEGQGLYEQYF. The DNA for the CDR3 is TGCGCCAGCAGTGAGGGACAGGGTCTCTACGAGCAGTACTTC.

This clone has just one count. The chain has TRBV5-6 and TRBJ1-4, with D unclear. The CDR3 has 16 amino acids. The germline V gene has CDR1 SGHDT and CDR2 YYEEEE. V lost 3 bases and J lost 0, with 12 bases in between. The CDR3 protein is CASSWRTVATNEKLFF. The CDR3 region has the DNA TGTGCCAGCAGCTGGAGGACGGTTGCAACTAATGAAAAACTGTTTTTT.

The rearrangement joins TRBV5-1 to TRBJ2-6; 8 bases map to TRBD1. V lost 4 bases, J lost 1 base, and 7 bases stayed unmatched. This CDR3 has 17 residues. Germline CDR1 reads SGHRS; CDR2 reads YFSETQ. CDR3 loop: CASSPQQGASGANVLTF. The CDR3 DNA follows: TGCGCCAGCAGCCCCCAGCAGGGGGCATCTGGGGCCAACGTCCTGACTTTC.

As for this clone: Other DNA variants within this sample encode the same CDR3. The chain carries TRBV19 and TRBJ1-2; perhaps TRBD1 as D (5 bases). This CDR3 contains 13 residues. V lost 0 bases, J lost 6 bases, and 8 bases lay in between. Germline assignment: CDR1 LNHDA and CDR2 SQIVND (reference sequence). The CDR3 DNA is TGTGCCAGTAGTATAGATAGGGGCAATGGCTACACCTTC. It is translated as CASSIDRGNGYTF.

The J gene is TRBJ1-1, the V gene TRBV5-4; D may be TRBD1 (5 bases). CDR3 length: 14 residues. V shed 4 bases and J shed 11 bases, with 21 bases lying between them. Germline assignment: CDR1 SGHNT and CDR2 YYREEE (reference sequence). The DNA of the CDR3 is TGTGCCAGCAGCCAACAAGGGGTTTCACCGAGGGCTTTCTTT. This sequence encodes CASSQQGVSPRAFF.

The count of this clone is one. The CDR3 DNA follows: TGTGCCAGCAGTTACTCAATCCCGGGACAGGGAATCTCTGGGGCCAACGTCCTGACTTTC. This gives the protein CASSYSIPGQGISGANVLTF. The rearrangement links TRBV6-2 or TRBV6-3 to TRBJ2-6, with 9 bases that match TRBD1. V lost 0 bases, J lost 0 bases, and 9 bases stayed unmatched. The CDR3 extends over 20 amino acids. CDR1 and CDR2 (germline): MNHEY, SVGEGT.

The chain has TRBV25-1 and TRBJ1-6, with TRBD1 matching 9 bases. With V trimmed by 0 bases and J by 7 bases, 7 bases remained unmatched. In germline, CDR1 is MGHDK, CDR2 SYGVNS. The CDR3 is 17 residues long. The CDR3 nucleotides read TGTGCCAGCAGTGAATATAGGGGCGGACAGGGGAATTCACCCCTCCACTTT. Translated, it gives CASSEYRGGQGNSPLHF.

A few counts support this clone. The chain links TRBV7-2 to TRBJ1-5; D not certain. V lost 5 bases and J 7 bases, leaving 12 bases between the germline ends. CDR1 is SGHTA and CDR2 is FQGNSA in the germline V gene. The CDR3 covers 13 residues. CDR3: CASSRRAGQPQHF. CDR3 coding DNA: TGTGCCAGCAGCAGGAGGGCGGGCCAGCCCCAGCATTTT.

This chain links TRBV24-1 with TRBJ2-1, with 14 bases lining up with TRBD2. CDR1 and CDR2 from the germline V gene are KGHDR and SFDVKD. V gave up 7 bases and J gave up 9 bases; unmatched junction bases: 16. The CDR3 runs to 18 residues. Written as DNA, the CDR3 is TGTGCCACCAGGGAGGGACTAGCGGGAGAGGGGGGGCGTAGTGAGCAGTTCTTC. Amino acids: CATREGLAGEGGRSEQFF.

The CDR3 protein is CASSYRDSTYEQFF. CDR3 sequence (DNA): TGTGCCAGCAGTTACCGGGACAGCACCTATGAGCAGTTCTTC. V gene TRBV6-5 combines with J gene TRBJ2-1; 7 nucleotides line up with TRBD1. The junction had 6 bases not matched to a gene; V was cut back by 2 bases and J by 8 bases. Germline assignment: CDR1 MNHEY and CDR2 SVGAGI. The CDR3 contains 14 residues.

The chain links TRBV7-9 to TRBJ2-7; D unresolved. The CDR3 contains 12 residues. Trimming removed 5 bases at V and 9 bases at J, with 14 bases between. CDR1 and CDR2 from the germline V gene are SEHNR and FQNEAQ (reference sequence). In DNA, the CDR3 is TGTGCCAGCAGCCACGATCTATCTGGGCAGTACTTC. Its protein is CASSHDLSGQYF.

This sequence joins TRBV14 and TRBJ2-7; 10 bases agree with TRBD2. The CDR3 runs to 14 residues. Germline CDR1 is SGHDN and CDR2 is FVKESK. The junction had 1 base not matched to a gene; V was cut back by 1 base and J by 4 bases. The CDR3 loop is CASSQVAGGYEQYF. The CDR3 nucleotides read TGTGCCAGCAGCCAAGTAGCGGGAGGTTACGAGCAGTACTTC.

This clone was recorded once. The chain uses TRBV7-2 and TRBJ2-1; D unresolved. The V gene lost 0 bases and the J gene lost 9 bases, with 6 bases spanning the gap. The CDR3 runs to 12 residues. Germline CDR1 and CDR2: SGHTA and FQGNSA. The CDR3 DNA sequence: TGTGCCAGCAGCTTAGCGCGTCTTGAGCAGTTCTTC. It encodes CASSLARLEQFF.

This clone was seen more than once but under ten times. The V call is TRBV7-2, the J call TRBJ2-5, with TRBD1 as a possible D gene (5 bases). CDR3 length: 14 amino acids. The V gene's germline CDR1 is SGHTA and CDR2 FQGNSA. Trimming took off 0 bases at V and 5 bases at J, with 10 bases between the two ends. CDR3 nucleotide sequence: TGTGCCAGCAGCTTAGCGCTAGGGGATGAGACCCAGTACTTC. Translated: CASSLALGDETQYF. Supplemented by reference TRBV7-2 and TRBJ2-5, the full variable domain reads GAGVSQSPSNKVTEKGKDVELRCDPISGHTALYWYRQSLGQGLEFLIYFQGNSAPDKSGLPSDRFSAERTGGSVSTLTIQRTQQEDSAVYLCASSLALGDETQYFGPGTRLLVL.

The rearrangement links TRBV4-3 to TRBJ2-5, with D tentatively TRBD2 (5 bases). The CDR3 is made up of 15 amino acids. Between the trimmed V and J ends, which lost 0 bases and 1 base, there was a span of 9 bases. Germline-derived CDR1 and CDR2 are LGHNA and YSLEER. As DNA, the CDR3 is TGCGCCAGCAGCCAAGATCTCGCGGGCCAAGAGACCCAGTACTTC. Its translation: CASSQDLAGQETQYF.

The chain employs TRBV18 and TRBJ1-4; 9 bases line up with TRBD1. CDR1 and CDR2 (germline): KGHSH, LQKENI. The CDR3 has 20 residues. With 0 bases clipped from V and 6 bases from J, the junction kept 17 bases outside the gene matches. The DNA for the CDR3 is TGTGCCAGCTCACCACCACGACAGGGGGTCGGCGTTCAGGTCGATGAAAAACTGTTTTTT. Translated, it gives CASSPPRQGVGVQVDEKLFF.